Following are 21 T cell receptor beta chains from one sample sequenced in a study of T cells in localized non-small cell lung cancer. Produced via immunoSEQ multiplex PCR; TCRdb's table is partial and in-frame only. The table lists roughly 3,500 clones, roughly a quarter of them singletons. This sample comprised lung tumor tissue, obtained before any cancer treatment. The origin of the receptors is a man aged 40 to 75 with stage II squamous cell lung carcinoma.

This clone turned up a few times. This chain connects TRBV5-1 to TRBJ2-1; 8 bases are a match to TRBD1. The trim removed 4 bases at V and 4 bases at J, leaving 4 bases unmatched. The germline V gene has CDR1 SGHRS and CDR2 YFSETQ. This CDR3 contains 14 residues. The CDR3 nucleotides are TGCGCCAGCAGCCCGGGACAGGATTACAATGAGCAGTTCTTC. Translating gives CASSPGQDYNEQFF.

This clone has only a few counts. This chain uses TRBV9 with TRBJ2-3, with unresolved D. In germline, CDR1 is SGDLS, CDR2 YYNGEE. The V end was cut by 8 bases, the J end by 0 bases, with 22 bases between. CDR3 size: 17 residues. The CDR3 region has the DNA TGTGCCAGTCCGGCGGACGTTCTCATCTCTAGCACAGATACGCAGTATTTT. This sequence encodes CASPADVLISSTDTQYF.

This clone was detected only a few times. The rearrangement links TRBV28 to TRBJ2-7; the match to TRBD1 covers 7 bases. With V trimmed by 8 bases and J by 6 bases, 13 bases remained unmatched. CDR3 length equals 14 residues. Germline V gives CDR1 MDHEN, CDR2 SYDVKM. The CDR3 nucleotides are TGTGCCAGCTATCTCCCCAACAGGGGCGGCGAGCAGTACTTC. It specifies CASYLPNRGGEQYF. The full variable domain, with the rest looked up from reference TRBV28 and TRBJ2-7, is DVKVTQSSRYLVKRTGEKVFLECVQDMDHENMFWYRQDPGLGLRLIYFSYDVKMKEKGDIPEGYSVSREKKERFSLILESASTNQTSMYLCASYLPNRGGEQYFGPGTRLTVT.

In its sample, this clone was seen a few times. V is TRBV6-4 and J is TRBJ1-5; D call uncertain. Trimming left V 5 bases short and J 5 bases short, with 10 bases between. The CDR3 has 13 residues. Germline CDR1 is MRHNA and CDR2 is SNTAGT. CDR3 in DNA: TGTGCCAGCAGTTATGGCGGGTATCAGCCCCAGCATTTT. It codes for CASSYGGYQPQHF.

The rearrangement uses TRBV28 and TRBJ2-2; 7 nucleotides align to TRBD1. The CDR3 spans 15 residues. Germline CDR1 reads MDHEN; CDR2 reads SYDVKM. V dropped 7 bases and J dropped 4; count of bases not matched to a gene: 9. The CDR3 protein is CASTTQGDGTGELFF. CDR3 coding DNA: TGTGCCAGCACCACTCAGGGGGATGGCACCGGGGAGCTGTTTTTT.

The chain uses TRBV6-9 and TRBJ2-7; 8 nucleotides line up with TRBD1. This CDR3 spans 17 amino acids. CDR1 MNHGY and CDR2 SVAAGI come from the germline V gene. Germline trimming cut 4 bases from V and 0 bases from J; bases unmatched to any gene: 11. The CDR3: CASSFSPLTGGSYEQYF. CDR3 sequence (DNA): TGTGCCAGCAGTTTTTCCCCCCTCACAGGGGGCTCCTACGAGCAGTACTTC.

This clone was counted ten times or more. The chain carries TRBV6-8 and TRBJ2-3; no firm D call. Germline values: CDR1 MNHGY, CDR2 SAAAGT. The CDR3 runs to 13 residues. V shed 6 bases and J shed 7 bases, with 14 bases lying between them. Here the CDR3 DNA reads TGTGCCAGCAGATCGCCAAGTGATAATACGCAGTATTTT. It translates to CASRSPSDNTQYF.

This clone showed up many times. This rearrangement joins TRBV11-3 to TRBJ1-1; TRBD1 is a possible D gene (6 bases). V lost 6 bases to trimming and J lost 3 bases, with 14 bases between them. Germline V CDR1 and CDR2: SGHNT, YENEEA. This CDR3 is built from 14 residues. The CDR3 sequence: CASRSLQGDTEAFF. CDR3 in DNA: TGTGCCAGCAGATCCTTACAGGGCGACACTGAAGCTTTCTTT. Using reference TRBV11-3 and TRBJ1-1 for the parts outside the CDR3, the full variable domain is EAGVVQSPRYKIIEKKQPVAFWCNPISGHNTLYWYLQNLGQGPELLIRYENEEAVDDSQLPKDRFSAERLKGVDSTLKIQPAELGDSAVYLCASRSLQGDTEAFFGQGTRLTVV.

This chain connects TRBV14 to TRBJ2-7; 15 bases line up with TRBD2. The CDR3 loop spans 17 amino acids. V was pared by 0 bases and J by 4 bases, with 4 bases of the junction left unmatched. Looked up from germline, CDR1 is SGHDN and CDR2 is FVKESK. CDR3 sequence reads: CASSQDPGTSGRYEQYF. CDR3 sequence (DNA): TGTGCCAGCAGCCAAGATCCCGGGACTAGCGGGAGGTACGAGCAGTACTTC.

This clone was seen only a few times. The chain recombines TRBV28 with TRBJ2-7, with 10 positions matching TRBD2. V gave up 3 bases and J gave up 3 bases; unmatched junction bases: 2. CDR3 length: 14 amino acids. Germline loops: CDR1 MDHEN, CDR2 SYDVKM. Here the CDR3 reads CASSFASGSYEQYF. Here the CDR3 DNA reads TGTGCCAGCAGTTTTGCTAGCGGGAGCTACGAGCAGTACTTC.

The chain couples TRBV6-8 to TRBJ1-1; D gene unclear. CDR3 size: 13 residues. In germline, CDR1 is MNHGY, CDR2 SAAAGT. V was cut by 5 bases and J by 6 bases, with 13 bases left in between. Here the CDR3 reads CASSGLVTPEAFF. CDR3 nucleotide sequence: TGTGCCAGCAGTGGACTGGTGACCCCTGAAGCTTTCTTT.

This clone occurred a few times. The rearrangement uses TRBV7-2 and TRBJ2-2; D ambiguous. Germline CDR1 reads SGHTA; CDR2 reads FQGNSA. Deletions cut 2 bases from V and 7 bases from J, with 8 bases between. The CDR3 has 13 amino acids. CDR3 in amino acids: CASSLYQNGELFF. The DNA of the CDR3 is TGTGCCAGCAGCTTATATCAGAACGGGGAGCTGTTTTTT.

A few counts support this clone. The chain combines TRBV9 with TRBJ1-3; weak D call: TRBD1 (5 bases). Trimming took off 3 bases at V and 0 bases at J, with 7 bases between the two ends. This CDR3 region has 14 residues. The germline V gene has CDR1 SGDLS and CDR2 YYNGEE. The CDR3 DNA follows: TGTGCCAGCAGCGGACAGAGCTCTGGAAACACCATATATTTT. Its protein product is CASSGQSSGNTIYF.

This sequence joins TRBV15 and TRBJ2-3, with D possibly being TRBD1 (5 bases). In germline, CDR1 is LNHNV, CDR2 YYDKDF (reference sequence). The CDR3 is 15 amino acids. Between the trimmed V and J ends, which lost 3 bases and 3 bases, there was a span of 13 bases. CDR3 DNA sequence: TGTGCCACCAGCAGTTTGACAGAGGTAACAGATACGCAGTATTTT. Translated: CATSSLTEVTDTQYF.

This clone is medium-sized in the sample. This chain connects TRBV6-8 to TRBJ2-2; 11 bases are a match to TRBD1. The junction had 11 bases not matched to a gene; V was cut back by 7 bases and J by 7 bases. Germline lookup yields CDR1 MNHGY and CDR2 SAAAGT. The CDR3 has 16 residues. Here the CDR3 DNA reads TGTGCCAGCATCAGTACGGACAGGGGGCTCTACGGGGAGCTGTTTTTT. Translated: CASISTDRGLYGELFF.

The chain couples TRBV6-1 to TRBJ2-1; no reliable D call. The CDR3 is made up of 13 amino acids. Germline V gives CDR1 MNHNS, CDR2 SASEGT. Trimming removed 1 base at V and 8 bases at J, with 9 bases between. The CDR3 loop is CASSEGRIDEQFF. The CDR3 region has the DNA TGTGCCAGCAGTGAAGGCCGGATCGATGAGCAGTTCTTC.

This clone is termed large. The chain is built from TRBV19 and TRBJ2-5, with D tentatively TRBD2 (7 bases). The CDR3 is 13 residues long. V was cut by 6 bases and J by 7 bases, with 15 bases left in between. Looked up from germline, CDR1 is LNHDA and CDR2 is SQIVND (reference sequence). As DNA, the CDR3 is TGTGCCAGTAGCGAAGTGGGAGGGGGGACCCAGTACTTC. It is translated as CASSEVGGGTQYF.

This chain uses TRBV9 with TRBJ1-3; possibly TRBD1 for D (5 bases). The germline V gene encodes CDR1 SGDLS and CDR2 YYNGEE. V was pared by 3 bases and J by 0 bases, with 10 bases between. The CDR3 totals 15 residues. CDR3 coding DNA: TGTGCCAGCAGCGGGGGACGGACCTCTGGAAACACCATATATTTT. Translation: CASSGGRTSGNTIYF.

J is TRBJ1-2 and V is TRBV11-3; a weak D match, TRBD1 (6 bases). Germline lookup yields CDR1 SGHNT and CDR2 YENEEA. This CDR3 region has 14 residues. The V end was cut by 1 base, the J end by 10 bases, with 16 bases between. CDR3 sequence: CASSLVRGANHYTF. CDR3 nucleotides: TGTGCCAGCAGCTTAGTAAGGGGGGCCAACCACTACACCTTC.

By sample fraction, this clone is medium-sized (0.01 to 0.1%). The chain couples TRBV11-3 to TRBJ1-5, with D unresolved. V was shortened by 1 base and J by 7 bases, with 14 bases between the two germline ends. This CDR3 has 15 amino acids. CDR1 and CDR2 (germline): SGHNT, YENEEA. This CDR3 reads CASSLVLSLGQPQHF. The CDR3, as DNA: TGTGCCAGCAGCTTAGTGCTGTCTCTAGGGCAGCCCCAGCATTTT.

The CDR3 nucleotides read TGTGCCAGCAGTTTCGCGAGCTTAACCGGGGAGCTGTTTTTT. Translation: CASSFASLTGELFF. The V gene is TRBV6-8, the J gene TRBJ2-2; D is ambiguous. CDR1 and CDR2 (germline): MNHGY, SAAAGT. The CDR3 is made up of 14 amino acids. The V gene lost 4 bases and the J gene lost 5 bases, with 11 bases spanning the gap.